This record covers a single TCR beta chain. The CDR3 totals 13 residues. The germline V and J ends were trimmed by 9 bases and 4 bases, with 15 bases remaining between them. From germline, CDR1 is MDHEN and CDR2 SYDVKM. This record belongs to a study of blood T cell repertoires in COVID-19. At the level of the study: The United States, Italy and Spain provided the acute and convalescent COVID-19 samples. Nucleic acid was either cDNA or gDNA, and it came from T cells, B-cell-depleted T cells, or PBMCs.

Study processing details: Amplified reference gene primers provided the basis for estimating nucleated cell counts. The protocol was immunoSEQ multiplex PCR, while the TCRdb copy is restricted to in-frame clones and leaves out a portion. The DNA gave D and trimming, while V, J and clone size come from that table. The data contain 60,000 or so clones, approximately 89% of them singletons. This rearrangement joins TRBV28 to TRBJ1-2; tentatively, D is TRBD1 (6 bases). This sequence originates from a man in his sixties with active or convalescent COVID-19. The sequenced sample was peripheral blood. The DNA of the CDR3 is TGTGCCAGTAAAAAGGACAGTCTCTATGGCTACACCTTC. Protein sequence: CASKKDSLYGYTF.